This entry lists 20 T cell receptor beta chains sequenced from one sample in a study of human T cells and chemical hapten exposure. TCRdb recomputed calls from the RACE reads with MiXCR, one row per CDR3 protein. The sample yields roughly 90,000 distinct CDR3 sequences, roughly 8.8% seen once. The time point: pre-sensitization, week 0. Treatment noted: therapeutic diphenylcyclopropenone sensitization with weekly scalp DPC. The sample here was whole blood, taken in connection with sensitization to the hapten diphenylcyclopropenone (DPC). These TCRs come from a woman aged 40 to 50 with alopecia areata. Some clones in this sample may be carry-over from other donors' samples.

This clonotype was seen repeatedly, ten times or more. The CDR3 is CASSTVPAGGLSTGANVLTF. CDR3 DNA: TGTGCCAGCAGCACAGTCCCAGCGGGGGGGTTGTCGACTGGGGCCAACGTCCTGACTTTC. The chain uses TRBV27 and TRBJ2-6; TRBD2 matches at 10 bases. The CDR3 has 20 amino acids. V shed 6 bases, J shed 2 bases, and the junction held 16 bases outside the gene matches. The V gene's germline CDR1 is MNHEY and CDR2 SMNVEV (reference sequence).

This rearrangement joins TRBV24-1 to TRBJ2-2, with D perhaps TRBD1 (6 bases). The V end lost 5 bases, the J end lost 2 bases, and 11 bases lay between the germline ends. The CDR3 is 15 residues long. Germline V gene sequence: CDR1 KGHDR, CDR2 SFDVKD. The CDR3 protein is CATSAGQKNTGELFF. The CDR3 DNA reads as TGTGCCACCAGTGCTGGACAGAAAAACACCGGGGAGCTGTTTTTT.

The chain recombines TRBV12-3 or TRBV12-4 with TRBJ2-5, with 9 positions matching TRBD1. The CDR3 sequence is 16 residues long. The ends lost 6 bases at V and 5 bases at J; junction bases unmatched: 13. The CDR3 DNA is TGTGCCAGCAGGGGGTCTCGGACAGGGGCCACGGAGACCCAGTACTTC. Amino acid sequence: CASRGSRTGATETQYF.

This clonotype was observed many times. This rearrangement joins TRBV19 to TRBJ1-5; 8 bases map to TRBD1. Germline V CDR1 and CDR2: LNHDA, SQIVND (reference sequence). The CDR3 is 17 residues long. J gave up 0 bases and V 3 bases, and 7 bases lay outside the gene matches. The CDR3 region is CASSIGDRGSSNQPQHF. The CDR3 nucleotides read TGTGCCAGTAGTATTGGAGACAGGGGTTCTAGCAATCAGCCCCAGCATTTT.

The J gene is TRBJ2-1, the V gene TRBV4-3; 9 bases fit TRBD2. Trimming took 0 bases from V and 6 from J; bases not matched to a gene: 6. Germline V gene data show CDR1 as LGHNA and CDR2 as YSLEER. The CDR3 length is 16 residues. CDR3 bases: TGCGCCAGCAGCCAAGAGCCTAGCGGGGTTGGCAATGAGCAGTTCTTC. Its protein is CASSQEPSGVGNEQFF.

At least ten counts were recorded for this clonotype. The chain carries TRBV6-2 or TRBV6-3 and TRBJ1-5; D is unclear. Germline V gives CDR1 MNHEY, CDR2 SVGEGT. There are 15 residues in the CDR3. Trimming shortened V by 7 bases and J by 3 bases, and 16 bases separated the two germline ends. CDR3 loop: CASIPGRGYNQPQHF. CDR3 nucleotide sequence: TGTGCCAGCATTCCGGGGAGAGGTTACAATCAGCCCCAGCATTTT.

This chain connects TRBV12-3 or TRBV12-4 to TRBJ1-5; 11 nucleotides agree with TRBD1. J lost 3 bases, V lost 5 bases, and 6 bases had no gene match. This CDR3 spans 16 amino acids. DNA for the CDR3: TGTGCCAGCAGTGCTTGGACAGGGGGCCTCAATCAGCCCCAGCATTTT. This translates into CASSAWTGGLNQPQHF.

This clonotype was observed at least ten times. The rearrangement uses TRBV9 and TRBJ1-5; D is ambiguous. V was pared by 0 bases and J by 8 bases, with 9 bases between. Germline V gene sequence: CDR1 SGDLS, CDR2 YYNGEE. This CDR3 has 13 amino acids. The CDR3 loop is CASSVDKGEPQHF. DNA of the CDR3: TGTGCCAGCAGCGTAGATAAAGGTGAGCCCCAGCATTTT.

This clonotype has at least ten counts. V gene TRBV9 combines with J gene TRBJ1-3; 7 nucleotides line up with TRBD1. V trimming: 0 bases; J trimming: 4 bases; junction bases outside the gene matches: 1. The CDR3 length is 14 residues. The germline V gene encodes CDR1 SGDLS and CDR2 YYNGEE. CDR3 in amino acids: CASSVGTGGNTIYF. CDR3 nucleotides: TGTGCCAGCAGCGTAGGGACAGGCGGAAACACCATATATTTT. Full variable domain (rest looked up from reference TRBV9 and TRBJ1-3): DSGVTQTPKHLITATGQRVTLRCSPRSGDLSVYWYQQSLDQGLQFLIQYYNGEERAKGNILERFSAQQFPDLHSELNLSSLELGDSALYFCASSVGTGGNTIYFGEGSWLTVV.

This chain connects TRBV24-1 to TRBJ2-5; 8 bases fit TRBD2. Looked up from germline, CDR1 is KGHDR and CDR2 is SFDVKD. The CDR3 spans 14 residues. The trim removed 3 bases at V and 5 bases at J, leaving 4 bases unmatched. The CDR3 is CATSDPGGVETQYF. CDR3 coding DNA: TGTGCCACCAGTGATCCGGGGGGGGTGGAGACCCAGTACTTC.

This clonotype was counted many times. V gene TRBV20-1 combines with J gene TRBJ1-4; D remains ambiguous. V was trimmed by 3 bases and J by 10 bases, leaving 9 bases between them. The CDR3 is made up of 11 amino acids. CDR1 is DFQATT, CDR2 SNEGSKA, per germline (reference sequence). CDR3 nucleotide sequence: TGCAGTGCTAGCCCCCCAGGAAAACTGTTTTTT. It is translated as CSASPPGKLFF.

The rearrangement links TRBV2 to TRBJ2-6; D is perhaps TRBD2 (6 bases). The germline V and J ends were trimmed by 2 bases and 1 base, with 12 bases remaining between them. The CDR3 runs 17 residues. The V gene's germline CDR1 is SNHLY and CDR2 FYNNEI. The CDR3 is CASSEWQGGSGANVLTF. DNA for the CDR3: TGTGCCAGCAGTGAATGGCAGGGAGGATCTGGGGCCAACGTCCTGACTTTC.

Many counts were recorded for this clonotype. The rearrangement joins TRBV7-9 to TRBJ2-3, with D unresolved. Germline V gene lookup returns CDR1 SEHNR and CDR2 FQNEAQ (reference sequence). This CDR3 spans 13 amino acids. With 1 base removed from V and 4 bases from J, the gap between germline ends came to 6 bases. DNA of the CDR3: TGTGCCAGCAGCTTAGTCTTGGCAGATACGCAGTATTTT. Translation gives CASSLVLADTQYF.

This clonotype occurred many times. This rearrangement joins TRBV5-6 to TRBJ2-4; D gene uncertain. The germline V gene encodes CDR1 SGHDT and CDR2 YYEEEE. The V end lost 1 base, the J end lost 9 bases, and 5 bases lay between the germline ends. This CDR3 has 11 amino acids. CDR3 protein: CASSLRSIQYF. The CDR3, as DNA: TGTGCCAGCAGCTTGAGGAGCATTCAGTACTTC.

Many counts were recorded for this clonotype. The genes are TRBV24-1 and TRBJ1-2; D is perhaps TRBD1 (5 bases). V was pared by 4 bases and J by 5 bases, with 10 bases between. CDR3 length equals 13 residues. Germline loops: CDR1 KGHDR, CDR2 SFDVKD. CDR3 DNA: TGTGCCACCAGTGAGGGGGAGGAATATGGCTACACCTTC. The encoded protein is CATSEGEEYGYTF.

The rearrangement uses TRBV7-9 and TRBJ2-1, with 10 bases identical to TRBD2. The CDR3 has 15 amino acids. Germline values: CDR1 SEHNR, CDR2 FQNEAQ (reference sequence). V trimming: 4 bases; J trimming: 3 bases; junction bases outside the gene matches: 3. The CDR3 nucleotides are TGTGCCAGCAGCTCAACTAGCGGGGTCTACAATGAGCAGTTCTTC. This codes for CASSSTSGVYNEQFF.

Ten or more counts support this clonotype. V is TRBV20-1 and J is TRBJ2-3, with 10 bases aligning to TRBD1. CDR1 is DFQATT and CDR2 is SNEGSKA in the germline V gene (reference sequence). After removal of 5 bases from V and 5 bases from J, the junction contained 13 bases not matched to a gene. The CDR3 is made up of 16 amino acids. CDR3: CSAGADRGRLGDTQYF. CDR3 coding DNA: TGCAGTGCTGGAGCCGACAGGGGGCGGTTGGGAGATACGCAGTATTTT.

In this sample, this clonotype turned up many times. J is TRBJ1-5 and V is TRBV4-1, with TRBD1 identical over 9 bases. The germline V gene has CDR1 MGHRA and CDR2 YSYEKL. V shed 0 bases, J shed 1 base, and the junction held 4 bases outside the gene matches. There are 17 residues in the CDR3. Here the CDR3 reads CASSQEPGTGSNQPQHF. Here the CDR3 DNA reads TGCGCCAGCAGCCAAGAACCCGGGACAGGGAGCAATCAGCCCCAGCATTTT.

The chain has TRBV11-2 and TRBJ1-3; D remains unclear. Trimming removed 3 bases from V and 7 bases from J, with 4 bases in between. The CDR3 length is 11 residues. The germline V gene encodes CDR1 SGHAT and CDR2 FQNNGV. CDR3 sequence reads: CASSLWNTIYF. CDR3 nucleotide sequence: TGTGCCAGCAGCTTGTGGAACACCATATATTTT.

The rearrangement uses TRBV24-1 and TRBJ2-5, with 10 positions matching TRBD2. In germline, CDR1 is KGHDR, CDR2 SFDVKD. The CDR3 covers 16 residues. V trimming: 2 bases; J trimming: 0 bases; junction bases outside the gene matches: 2. The CDR3 spells CATSDYSGGYQETQYF. The CDR3 nucleotides read TGTGCCACCAGTGATTATAGCGGGGGGTACCAAGAGACCCAGTACTTC.